This T cell receptor beta chain was observed in a study of blood T cell repertoires in COVID-19. Study summary: Sites across the United States, Italy and Spain contributed samples from acute and convalescent COVID-19.

The assay was immunoSEQ multiplex PCR, and TCRdb's table has in-frame clones only and misses some. Of tens of thousands of clones listed, approximately 86% were seen once; the top ten hold under 1.5%. This CDR3 spans 12 amino acids. From germline, CDR1 is MNHEY and CDR2 SVGEGT. V was shortened by 5 bases and J by 4 bases, with 9 bases between the two germline ends. The receptor was isolated from a woman aged 55 to 70 with acute or convalescent COVID-19. The chain employs TRBV6-2 or TRBV6-3 and TRBJ2-7; D remains ambiguous. The sample taken for sequencing was peripheral blood. CDR3 in amino acids: CASSHFMYEQYF. CDR3 nucleotide sequence: TGTGCCAGCAGTCACTTTATGTACGAGCAGTACTTC.